This T cell receptor beta chain appears in the sequencing data of a study of blood T cell repertoires in COVID-19. Clinical histories supplied by participants themselves formed the basis of cohort assignment. Measured with immunoSEQ multiplex PCR; TCRdb has only the in-frame clones, and not every one. The top ten clones hold about 3.4% of a sample with around 160,000 clones, around 80% of them seen once. The source material was PBMCs or T cells enriched from blood (not recorded which). The clonotype originates from a woman in her sixties or seventies who had recovered from COVID-19.

The CDR3 sequence is CASSRQGIAYGYTF. CDR3 sequence (DNA): TGTGCCAGCAGTCGACAGGGGATCGCCTATGGCTACACCTTC. The rearrangement uses TRBV3-1 (or the pseudogene TRBV3-2) and TRBJ1-2, with TRBD1 matching over 8 bases. The germline gives CDR1 LGHDT, CDR2 YNNKEL (reference sequence). Unmatched junction bases numbered 7, after V lost 6 bases and J lost 4 bases. This CDR3 comprises 14 residues.